What follows is one T cell receptor beta chain and its context. The record originates from a study of T cell changes during pregnancy in multiple sclerosis. Trimming removed 3 bases from V and 5 bases from J; junction bases left unmatched: 14. Germline CDR1 MGHRA, CDR2 YSYEKL. CDR3 size: 18 residues. Clones were sequenced by immunoSEQ multiplex PCR, and TCRdb holds only the in-frame ones, with some missing. The sample includes around 96,000 clones, approximately 92% of them seen just once. The TCR originated in a female donor with multiple sclerosis, enrolled in a pregnancy study. The sequencing used peripheral blood, collected in the first trimester of pregnancy. The V gene is TRBV4-1, the J gene TRBJ1-3, with 9 positions matching TRBD1. The CDR3 protein is CASSQSGTGPARRNTIYF. For the CDR3, the DNA is TGCGCCAGCAGCCAGTCCGGGACAGGGCCCGCGCGGAGAAACACCATATATTTT.